The present TCR beta chain was sequenced within a study of T-cell reconstitution after alpha-beta-depleted transplantation in children. A library of TCRbeta sequences, prepared with unique molecular identifiers, was generated. TCRdb re-called the PCR reads through MiXCR, storing one row per CDR3 protein. Among hundreds of thousands of distinct CDR3 sequences, 15% to 20% were seen once, and the ten largest hold 25% to 30%. The ends were cut back, 5 bases at V and 3 bases at J, with 8 bases in the middle. The CDR3 totals 13 residues. The sample in question was PBMCs, mostly from graft donor cells, obtained 360 days after TCRalphabeta/CD19-depleted stem cell transplant. The TCR comes from a boy under two years old who had a stem cell transplant for Wiskott-Aldrich syndrome, so the T cells may come from the graft donor. This chain uses TRBV12-3 or TRBV12-4 with TRBJ1-5, with D hard to call. Here the CDR3 reads CASSRTNNQPQHF. For the CDR3, the DNA is TGTGCCAGCAGTCGGACGAACAATCAGCCCCAGCATTTT.